This paragraph reports one T cell receptor (beta chain). This record comes from a study of control samples from healthy donors and cancer patients. The CDR3 has 15 residues. Germline-derived CDR1 and CDR2 are PRHDT and FYEKMQ (reference sequence). The V segment lost 1 base and the J segment 4 bases; nucleotides outside the gene matches: 3. Generated by immunoSEQ multiplex PCR, the TCRdb table keeps only in-frame clones and is missing some. This sample has some 150,000 clones, with around 94% found just once. The rearrangement joins TRBV13 to TRBJ1-1, with 10 bases fitting TRBD1. The receptor comes from a man aged 60 to 75 with colorectal cancer. The sample consisted of PBMCs. The CDR3 sequence is CASSLVRTGGTEAFF. The DNA for the CDR3 is TGTGCCAGCAGCTTAGTCCGGACAGGGGGCACTGAAGCTTTCTTT.